This entry lists 8 T cell receptor beta chains sequenced from one sample in a study of shared clonotypes between healthy human individuals. Some clones are missing from TCRdb's copy, which holds only in-frame ones; the method was immunoSEQ multiplex PCR. The table records 2 million or so clones, 90% to 95% of them present only once. The specimen sequenced was naive CD4+ T cells sorted from blood. The subset here: CD45RA+ positively selected. All receptors derive from a man aged 18 to 29 in good health.

V and J are TRBV9 and TRBJ2-5; D perhaps matches TRBD2 (6 bases). This CDR3 contains 14 residues. Trimming removed 3 bases at V and 5 bases at J, with 14 bases between. Germline V gene sequence: CDR1 SGDLS, CDR2 YYNGEE. CDR3 region: CASSARGAGETQYF. In DNA, the CDR3 is TGTGCCAGCAGCGCCCGGGGAGCGGGTGAGACCCAGTACTTC.

The chain uses TRBV10-1 and TRBJ2-4; no clear D. Germline V gene sequence: CDR1 WNHNN, CDR2 SYGVQD (reference sequence). The CDR3 is made up of 15 amino acids. V was trimmed by 8 bases and J by 0 bases, leaving 14 bases between them. The CDR3 loop reads CASVLSSIAKNIQYF. In DNA, the CDR3 is TGCGCCAGCGTATTATCAAGTATAGCCAAAAACATTCAGTACTTC.

The chain carries TRBV27 and TRBJ2-3, with TRBD2 matching 10 bases. V trimming: 3 bases; J trimming: 2 bases; junction bases outside the gene matches: 14. Germline values: CDR1 MNHEY, CDR2 SMNVEV (reference sequence). The CDR3 spans 19 residues. The CDR3 bases are TGTGCCAGCAGTTTTCGACCTACGATGAGCGGGAGGGACACAGATACGCAGTATTTT. Protein product: CASSFRPTMSGRDTDTQYF.

The genes are TRBV7-2 and TRBJ2-7; 11 bases map to TRBD2. V was pared by 0 bases and J by 0 bases, with 7 bases of the junction left unmatched. CDR3 size: 18 residues. The germline V gene has CDR1 SGHTA and CDR2 FQGNSA. The CDR3, as DNA: TGTGCCAGCAGCTTAGCCTACTCTAGCGGGGGGAGCTCCTACGAGCAGTACTTC. This sequence encodes CASSLAYSSGGSSYEQYF.

In its sample, this clone was seen a few times. This sequence joins TRBV19 and TRBJ1-2; the D gene is possibly TRBD1 (5 bases). In germline, CDR1 is LNHDA, CDR2 SQIVND (reference sequence). The CDR3 extends over 15 amino acids. V lost 7 bases and J lost 5, with 20 bases in between. The CDR3 is CASISGSAGIYGYTF. CDR3 coding DNA: TGTGCCAGTATAAGCGGATCCGCAGGGATATATGGCTACACCTTC.

This chain connects TRBV19 to TRBJ1-1; 8 bases are a match to TRBD1. V lost 7 bases to trimming and J lost 1 base; unmatched junction nucleotides: 11. The length of the CDR3 is 16 residues. Germline V gene data show CDR1 as LNHDA and CDR2 as SQIVND (reference sequence). In DNA form, the CDR3 reads TGTGCCAGTAACGCTCTACCTGGACAGGGGAACACTGAAGCTTTCTTT. Translation: CASNALPGQGNTEAFF.

The gene calls are TRBV5-1 and TRBJ2-7; 12 bases align to TRBD2. Germline loops: CDR1 SGHRS, CDR2 YFSETQ. J lost 4 bases, V lost 4 bases, and 6 bases had no gene match. The CDR3 is 15 residues long. The CDR3 coding sequence is TGCGCCAGCAGCCGGACTAGCGGGACCTCATACGAGCAGTACTTC. The encoded protein is CASSRTSGTSYEQYF. Complete variable domain (other parts from reference TRBV5-1 and TRBJ2-7): KAGVTQTPRYLIKTRGQQVTLSCSPISGHRSVSWYQQTPGQGLQFLFEYFSETQRNKGNFPGRFSGRQFSNSRSEMNVSTLELGDSALYLCASSRTSGTSYEQYFGPGTRLTVT.

The rearrangement links TRBV5-1 to TRBJ2-7; D possibly matches TRBD1 or TRBD2 (5 bases each). This CDR3 has 15 amino acids. V was trimmed by 4 bases and J by 5 bases, leaving 19 bases between them. CDR1 is SGHRS and CDR2 is YFSETQ in the germline V gene. CDR3 region: CASSNPTGQMHEQYF. In DNA, the CDR3 is TGCGCCAGCAGCAATCCGACGGGGCAGATGCACGAGCAGTACTTC.